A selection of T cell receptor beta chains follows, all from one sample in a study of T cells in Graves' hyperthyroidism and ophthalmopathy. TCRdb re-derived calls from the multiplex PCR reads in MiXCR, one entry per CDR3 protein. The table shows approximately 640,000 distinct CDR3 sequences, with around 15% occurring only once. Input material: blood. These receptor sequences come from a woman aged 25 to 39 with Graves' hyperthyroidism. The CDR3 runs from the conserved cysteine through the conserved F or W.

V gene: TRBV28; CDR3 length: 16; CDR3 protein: CASSAPGTGLSDIQYF
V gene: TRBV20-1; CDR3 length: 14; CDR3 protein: CSAGGQGNTGELFF
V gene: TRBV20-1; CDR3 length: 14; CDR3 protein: CSARGGPLSGEQYF
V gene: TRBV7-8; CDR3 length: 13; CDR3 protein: CASSLSIAYEQYF
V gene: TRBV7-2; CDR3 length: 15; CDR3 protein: CASSLGSAYQETQYF
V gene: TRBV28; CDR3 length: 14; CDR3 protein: CASRPSGQGMEAFF
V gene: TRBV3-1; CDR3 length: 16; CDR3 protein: CASSPPLPGTTGELFF
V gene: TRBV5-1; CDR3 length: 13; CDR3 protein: CATPGQGPGELFF
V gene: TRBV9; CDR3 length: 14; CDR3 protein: CASSAHPDSYEQYF
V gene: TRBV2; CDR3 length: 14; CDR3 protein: CASQVDSRSEKLFF
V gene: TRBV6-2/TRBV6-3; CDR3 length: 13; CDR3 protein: CASSWERSYGYTF
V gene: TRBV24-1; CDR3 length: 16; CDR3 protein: CATSDPSGGPYNEQFF
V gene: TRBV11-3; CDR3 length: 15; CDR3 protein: CASSLTSHLSDEQFF
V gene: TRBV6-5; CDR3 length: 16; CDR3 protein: CASSYSRAGEPYGYTF
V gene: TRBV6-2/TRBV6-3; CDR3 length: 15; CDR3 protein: CASSPDRGRYSGQFF
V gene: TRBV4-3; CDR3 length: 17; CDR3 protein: CASSQDPLAGIDNEQFF
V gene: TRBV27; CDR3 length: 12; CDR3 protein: CASRGLIYGYTF
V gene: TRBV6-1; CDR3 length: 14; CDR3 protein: CASSEEGASDTQYF
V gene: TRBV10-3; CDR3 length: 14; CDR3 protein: CAISEVGQGLSAFF
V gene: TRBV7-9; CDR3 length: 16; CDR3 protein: CASSLQRLAGPDEQFF
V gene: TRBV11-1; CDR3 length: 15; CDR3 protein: CASSSGERPKNIQYF
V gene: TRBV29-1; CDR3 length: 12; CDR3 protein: CSALTDTYGYTF
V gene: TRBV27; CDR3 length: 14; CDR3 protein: CASSSWGYTDTQYF
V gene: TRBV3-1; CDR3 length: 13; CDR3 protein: CASSPIETGELFF
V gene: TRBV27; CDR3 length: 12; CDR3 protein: CASSFDGNIQYF
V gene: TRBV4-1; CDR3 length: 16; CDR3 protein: CASSQAQTGSYNEQFF
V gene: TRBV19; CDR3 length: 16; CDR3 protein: CASSIGEGLMNTEAFF
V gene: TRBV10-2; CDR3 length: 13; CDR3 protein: CASGLRANTEAFF
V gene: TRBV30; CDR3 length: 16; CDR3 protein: CAWSGTGGLYTDTQYF
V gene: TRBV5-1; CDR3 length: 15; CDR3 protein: CASSLGTSVTYEQYF
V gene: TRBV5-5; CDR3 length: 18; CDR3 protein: CASSSLEEGQGPYNEQFF
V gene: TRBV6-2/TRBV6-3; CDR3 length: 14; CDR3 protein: CASAGVSGANVLTF
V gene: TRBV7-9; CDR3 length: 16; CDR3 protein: CASSLEERAPNNEQFF
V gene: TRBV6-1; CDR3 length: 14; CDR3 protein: CASSPRTSVETQYF
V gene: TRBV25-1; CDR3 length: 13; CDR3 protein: CASSDNPYNEQFF
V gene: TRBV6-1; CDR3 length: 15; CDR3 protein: CAISEAGTGTYEQYF
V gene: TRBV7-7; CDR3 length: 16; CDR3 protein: CASSFLLAGVLYEQFF
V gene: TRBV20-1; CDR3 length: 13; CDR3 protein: CSARDRASYEQYF
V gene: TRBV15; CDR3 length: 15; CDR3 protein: CATSRDRGQLTLGFF
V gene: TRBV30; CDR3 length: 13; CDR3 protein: CAVNDQGLDEQYF
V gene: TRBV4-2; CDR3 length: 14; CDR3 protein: CASSLWDRYYEQYF